This is a list of T cell receptor beta chains from one sample in a study of blood T cells in healthy people across ages. Each CDR3 protein is one row after TCRdb ran MiXCR on the 5' RACE reads. The sample includes 650,000 to 1,000,000 distinct CDR3 sequences, under 40% of them seen just once. The source material was blood. These receptors all come from a man aged 18 to 29 in good health. The CDR3 runs from the conserved cysteine through the conserved F or W. The order of the fields is clone size, D gene, J gene, V gene, CDR3 protein, CDR3 DNA. D genes are given only for firm matches. Clone size is given for some rows only: seen once, a few or many times, or a class if the clone is expanded.

clone_size: many; d_call: TRBD2; j_call: TRBJ2-7; v_call: TRBV12-3/TRBV12-4; cdr3_aa: CASMASGWYEQYF; cdr3_nt: TGTGCCAGCATGGCTAGCGGGTGGTACGAGCAGTACTTC
clone_size: many; d_call: TRBD1; j_call: TRBJ2-7; v_call: TRBV20-1; cdr3_aa: CSARGSGTGGDEQYF; cdr3_nt: TGCAGTGCTAGAGGGTCCGGGACAGGGGGTGACGAGCAGTACTTC
clone_size: many; d_call: NA; j_call: TRBJ2-1; v_call: TRBV6-1; cdr3_aa: CASSDGQYNEQFF; cdr3_nt: TGTGCCAGCAGTGATGGGCAGTACAATGAGCAGTTCTTC
clone_size: NA; d_call: NA; j_call: TRBJ1-1; v_call: TRBV29-1; cdr3_aa: CSVEAQGDTEAFF; cdr3_nt: TGCAGCGTTGAAGCACAGGGCGACACTGAAGCTTTCTTT
clone_size: NA; d_call: NA; j_call: TRBJ1-5; v_call: TRBV4-3; cdr3_aa: CASSQELRQPQHF; cdr3_nt: TGCGCCAGCAGCCAAGAATTACGTCAGCCCCAGCATTTT
clone_size: NA; d_call: TRBD2; j_call: TRBJ2-3; v_call: TRBV20-1; cdr3_aa: CSAISVGLAGGALGADTQYF; cdr3_nt: TGCAGTGCTATCTCCGTGGGACTAGCGGGGGGGGCACTCGGGGCAGATACGCAGTATTTT
clone_size: NA; d_call: TRBD1; j_call: TRBJ2-1; v_call: TRBV12-3/TRBV12-4; cdr3_aa: CASTKGQSSYNEQFF; cdr3_nt: TGTGCCAGCACCAAGGGACAGAGCTCCTACAATGAGCAGTTCTTC
clone_size: NA; d_call: NA; j_call: TRBJ2-3; v_call: TRBV4-3; cdr3_aa: CASSQDRAALPDTQYF; cdr3_nt: TGCGCCAGCAGCCAAGATCGCGCGGCCCTCCCAGATACGCAGTATTTT
clone_size: once; d_call: NA; j_call: TRBJ2-6; v_call: TRBV11-2; cdr3_aa: CASNLGAGGANVLTF; cdr3_nt: TGTGCCAGCAACTTAGGGGCAGGGGGGGCCAACGTCCTGACTTTC
clone_size: many; d_call: NA; j_call: TRBJ2-1; v_call: TRBV15; cdr3_aa: CATSKTGQWNKQFF; cdr3_nt: TGTGCCACCAGCAAAACCGGACAGTGGAATAAGCAGTTCTTC
clone_size: many; d_call: NA; j_call: TRBJ1-2; v_call: TRBV20-1; cdr3_aa: CSARIRDYYGYTF; cdr3_nt: TGCAGTGCTAGGATCCGGGACTATTATGGCTACACCTTC
clone_size: NA; d_call: NA; j_call: TRBJ2-7; v_call: TRBV28; cdr3_aa: CASGGRSYEQYF; cdr3_nt: TGTGCCAGCGGAGGGAGAAGCTACGAGCAGTACTTC
clone_size: NA; d_call: TRBD1; j_call: TRBJ2-3; v_call: TRBV10-3; cdr3_aa: CAVGTGGADTQYF; cdr3_nt: TGTGCCGTCGGGACAGGGGGCGCAGATACGCAGTATTTT
clone_size: many; d_call: NA; j_call: TRBJ2-3; v_call: TRBV20-1; cdr3_aa: CSAPTYTQYF; cdr3_nt: TGCAGTGCCCCGACCTATACGCAGTATTTT
clone_size: NA; d_call: NA; j_call: TRBJ2-5; v_call: TRBV20-1; cdr3_aa: CSAEGVLAFETQYF; cdr3_nt: TGCAGTGCTGAGGGGGTACTAGCGTTTGAGACCCAGTACTTC
clone_size: few; d_call: NA; j_call: TRBJ2-1; v_call: TRBV4-2; cdr3_aa: CASSQHLNNEQFF; cdr3_nt: TGTGCCAGCAGCCAACATTTGAACAATGAGCAGTTCTTC
clone_size: NA; d_call: NA; j_call: TRBJ1-4; v_call: TRBV2; cdr3_aa: CASIPGVNEKLFF; cdr3_nt: TGTGCCAGCATTCCAGGGGTGAATGAAAAACTGTTTTTT
clone_size: once; d_call: NA; j_call: TRBJ2-1; v_call: TRBV7-6; cdr3_aa: CASSLFLAKNNEQFF; cdr3_nt: TGTGCCAGCAGCTTATTCCTAGCGAAAAACAATGAGCAGTTCTTC
clone_size: once; d_call: NA; j_call: TRBJ1-1; v_call: TRBV5-5; cdr3_aa: CASSITLNTEAFF; cdr3_nt: TGTGCCAGCAGCATTACATTGAACACTGAAGCTTTCTTT
clone_size: NA; d_call: NA; j_call: TRBJ2-7; v_call: TRBV5-1; cdr3_aa: CASSLDGQGPVEQYF; cdr3_nt: TGCGCCAGCAGCTTGGACGGTCAGGGGCCGGTCGAGCAGTACTTC
clone_size: few; d_call: NA; j_call: TRBJ2-3; v_call: TRBV20-1; cdr3_aa: CSAGGGLTDTQYF; cdr3_nt: TGCAGTGCTGGGGGTGGGCTGACAGATACGCAGTATTTT
clone_size: many; d_call: TRBD1; j_call: TRBJ2-3; v_call: TRBV12-3/TRBV12-4; cdr3_aa: CASRARTGRLDTQYF; cdr3_nt: TGTGCCAGCAGAGCTAGGACAGGGAGGCTGGATACGCAGTATTTT
clone_size: NA; d_call: NA; j_call: TRBJ2-1; v_call: TRBV27; cdr3_aa: CASSLRVTVAYNEQFF; cdr3_nt: TGTGCCAGCAGTTTACGTGTGACAGTAGCCTACAATGAGCAGTTCTTC
clone_size: NA; d_call: NA; j_call: TRBJ2-5; v_call: TRBV12-3/TRBV12-4; cdr3_aa: CASRTGTRVETQYF; cdr3_nt: TGTGCCAGCAGAACCGGGACCCGGGTGGAGACCCAGTACTTC
clone_size: many; d_call: TRBD2; j_call: TRBJ2-3; v_call: TRBV7-2; cdr3_aa: CASSFPPGGGPTDTQYF; cdr3_nt: TGTGCCAGCAGCTTTCCCCCGGGCGGGGGGCCCACAGATACGCAGTATTTT
clone_size: NA; d_call: NA; j_call: TRBJ1-5; v_call: TRBV4-1; cdr3_aa: CASSQEPGTFNQPQHF; cdr3_nt: TGCGCCAGCAGCCAAGAACCAGGGACGTTCAATCAGCCCCAGCATTTT
clone_size: few; d_call: NA; j_call: TRBJ2-3; v_call: TRBV7-2; cdr3_aa: CASSLAGNRLTTDTQYF; cdr3_nt: TGTGCCAGCAGCTTAGCGGGGAACCGGCTGACCACAGATACGCAGTATTTT
clone_size: many; d_call: NA; j_call: TRBJ2-1; v_call: TRBV4-1; cdr3_aa: CASSQDEGREQFF; cdr3_nt: TGCGCCAGCAGCCAAGACGAGGGGCGCGAGCAGTTCTTC
clone_size: once; d_call: NA; j_call: TRBJ2-1; v_call: TRBV30; cdr3_aa: CARTFGGSYNEQFF; cdr3_nt: TGTGCCAGGACCTTTGGGGGCTCCTACAATGAGCAGTTCTTC
clone_size: few; d_call: NA; j_call: TRBJ2-1; v_call: TRBV12-3/TRBV12-4; cdr3_aa: CASSTWSSDEQFF; cdr3_nt: TGTGCCAGCAGTACATGGAGCAGCGATGAGCAGTTCTTC
clone_size: NA; d_call: NA; j_call: TRBJ2-6; v_call: TRBV20-1; cdr3_aa: CSAEDGQSGANVLTF; cdr3_nt: TGCAGTGCTGAAGATGGACAGTCTGGGGCCAACGTCCTGACTTTC
clone_size: few; d_call: NA; j_call: TRBJ2-7; v_call: TRBV4-1; cdr3_aa: CASSQEAGSYEQYF; cdr3_nt: TGCGCCAGCAGCCAAGAAGCAGGTTCCTACGAGCAGTACTTC
clone_size: once; d_call: NA; j_call: TRBJ2-2; v_call: TRBV5-6; cdr3_aa: CASSWKAAYDTGELFF; cdr3_nt: TGTGCCAGCAGCTGGAAGGCCGCTTACGACACCGGGGAGCTGTTTTTT
clone_size: few; d_call: NA; j_call: TRBJ2-7; v_call: TRBV5-5; cdr3_aa: CASSLVSGGYEQYF; cdr3_nt: TGTGCCAGCAGCTTGGTGTCCGGGGGCTACGAGCAGTACTTC
clone_size: NA; d_call: NA; j_call: TRBJ2-1; v_call: TRBV4-3; cdr3_aa: CASSQVGGCEQFF; cdr3_nt: TGCGCCAGCAGCCAAGTAGGAGGGTGTGAGCAGTTCTTC
clone_size: few; d_call: TRBD1; j_call: TRBJ2-7; v_call: TRBV6-2/TRBV6-3; cdr3_aa: CASSYTTGEFNEQYF; cdr3_nt: TGTGCCAGCAGTTACACGACAGGGGAGTTCAATGAGCAGTACTTC
clone_size: NA; d_call: TRBD1; j_call: TRBJ1-3; v_call: TRBV30; cdr3_aa: CAWSVEGGRRNTIYF; cdr3_nt: TGTGCCTGGAGTGTAGAAGGGGGCCGAAGAAACACCATATATTTT
clone_size: NA; d_call: TRBD1; j_call: TRBJ1-2; v_call: TRBV6-5; cdr3_aa: CASSDSTGGYGYTF; cdr3_nt: TGTGCCAGCAGTGACTCGACAGGGGGGTATGGCTACACCTTC
clone_size: NA; d_call: NA; j_call: TRBJ2-5; v_call: TRBV5-5; cdr3_aa: CASSPYRPGTGETQYF; cdr3_nt: TGTGCCAGCAGCCCTTACAGACCAGGAACTGGGGAGACCCAGTACTTC
clone_size: NA; d_call: NA; j_call: TRBJ1-5; v_call: TRBV7-2; cdr3_aa: CASSSGDFLPQHF; cdr3_nt: TGTGCCAGCAGCTCCGGAGACTTTTTGCCCCAGCATTTT
clone_size: many; d_call: NA; j_call: TRBJ1-2; v_call: TRBV9; cdr3_aa: CASSAGHLNGYTF; cdr3_nt: TGTGCCAGCAGCGCGGGGCATCTAAATGGCTACACCTTC
clone_size: NA; d_call: TRBD2; j_call: TRBJ2-3; v_call: TRBV4-3; cdr3_aa: CASSQDYGGFGTDTQYF; cdr3_nt: TGCGCCAGCAGCCAAGATTACGGGGGGTTTGGCACAGATACGCAGTATTTT
clone_size: NA; d_call: NA; j_call: TRBJ1-2; v_call: TRBV5-5; cdr3_aa: CASSFDSSYGYTF; cdr3_nt: TGTGCCAGCAGCTTCGACAGCAGCTATGGCTACACCTTC
clone_size: NA; d_call: NA; j_call: TRBJ1-1; v_call: TRBV27; cdr3_aa: CASSSPPGRDTEAFF; cdr3_nt: TGTGCCAGCAGTTCACCTCCCGGGAGGGACACTGAAGCTTTCTTT
clone_size: NA; d_call: NA; j_call: TRBJ2-1; v_call: TRBV4-1; cdr3_aa: CASSQIALSTNEQFF; cdr3_nt: TGCGCCAGCAGCCAGATCGCCCTATCTACCAATGAGCAGTTCTTC
clone_size: NA; d_call: TRBD1; j_call: TRBJ1-2; v_call: TRBV13; cdr3_aa: CASSSPTGGYGYTF; cdr3_nt: TGTGCCAGCAGCTCTCCGACAGGGGGATATGGCTACACCTTC
clone_size: NA; d_call: NA; j_call: TRBJ1-2; v_call: TRBV6-6; cdr3_aa: CASSAKDRIPLYGYTF; cdr3_nt: TGCGCCAGCAGTGCAAAAGACAGAATTCCGCTCTATGGCTACACCTTC
clone_size: NA; d_call: NA; j_call: TRBJ1-2; v_call: TRBV29-1; cdr3_aa: CSVPAEWPNGYTF; cdr3_nt: TGCAGCGTTCCCGCAGAGTGGCCCAATGGCTACACCTTC
clone_size: few; d_call: NA; j_call: TRBJ1-2; v_call: TRBV12-3/TRBV12-4; cdr3_aa: CASSPRPEGGNGYTF; cdr3_nt: TGTGCCAGCAGTCCCCGTCCAGAGGGAGGAAATGGCTACACCTTC
clone_size: few; d_call: TRBD2; j_call: TRBJ2-1; v_call: TRBV12-3/TRBV12-4; cdr3_aa: CASKLAGGHNEQFF; cdr3_nt: TGTGCCAGCAAACTAGCGGGGGGCCACAATGAGCAGTTCTTC